This T cell receptor (beta chain) comes out of a study of graft-versus-host responses after intestinal transplantation. The overall study: Recipients were given multivisceral, liver-intestinal, or isolated intestinal transplants. Every transplant recipient was induced with anti-thymocyte globulin, then maintained on tacrolimus and steroids for about 3 years. The study, taken as a whole, reports: Levels of circulating GvH clones at their peak were associated with early post-transplant HvG declines.

This CDR3 is 14 amino acids long. The germline gives CDR1 MNHNY, CDR2 SVGAGI (reference sequence). V was clipped by 2 bases and J by 5 bases, with 12 bases between them. Remarks on this clone: Its cognate antigen is unknown.

Profiled with immunoSEQ multiplex PCR; TCRdb holds only in-frame clones, not every one. The sample lists about 130,000 clones; 80% to 95% were seen once. The chain recombines TRBV6-6 with TRBJ1-1; D remains ambiguous. This specimen consisted of unstimulated CD4+ T cells sorted from spleen or lymph node cells, obtained before intestinal transplant. The sequence came from a human donor who received an intestinal transplant. CDR3 nucleotide sequence: TGTGCCAGCAGTTACCCTACACGGGGAACTGAAGCTTTCTTT. Amino acids: CASSYPTRGTEAFF.